This TCR beta chain was documented in a study of blood T cells in healthy people across ages. The CDR3 sequence is 15 residues long. Germline lookup yields CDR1 GTSNPN and CDR2 SVGIG (reference sequence). V was pared by 3 bases and J by 0 bases, with 15 bases between. A second roughly 6 to 11 cycle PCR used barcoded and J-beta primers. Paired-end reads containing CDR3 totaled no fewer than 2.5 million for each sample. TCRdb itself ran the 5' RACE reads through MiXCR, one entry per CDR3 protein. The sample holds over 600,000 distinct CDR3 sequences; around 45% are singletons and the top ten take over 15%.

The source is an older man in good health. The sequencing sample was made of blood. The chain joins TRBV30 to TRBJ2-7; D unclear. DNA of the CDR3: TGTGCCTGGAGGACCGGGCCGATAAGCTCCTACGAGCAGTACTTC. It is translated as CAWRTGPISSYEQYF. The whole variable domain, filled in from reference TRBV30 and TRBJ2-7, reads SQTIHQWPATLVQPVGSPLSLECTVEGTSNPNLYWYRQAAGRGLQLLFYSVGIGQISSEVPQNLSASRPQDRQFILSSKKLLLSDSGFYLCAWRTGPISSYEQYFGPGTRLTVT.